Presented here are 5 T cell receptor beta chains from one specimen sequenced in a study of beta chain features in type 1 diabetes (dated by TCRdb to the late 2010s). Here is what the overall study found, with its caveats: A moderate but significant shortening of TCRB CDR3 length was observed in type 1 diabetes patients in all four CD4+ subsets.

Library preparation used the immunoSEQ multiplex PCR assay. The entire amount of isolated RNA was reverse transcribed using the High Capacity cDNA Reverse Transcription Kit, so the sequenced TCRB transcripts were expressed ones. TCRdb re-hosts the immuneACCESS table, in-frame sequences only. Its copies lack some clones; in the studies checked, an unresolved V gene accounts for under half of them, and the cause for the rest is not known. For this sample there are about 740,000 clones; under 15% appear just once. The ten most abundant clones make up about 0.02% of the sample. The antigens these receptors bind are not known. Sequenced material: naive CD4+ T cells from blood. The cell subset or site label on this specimen signifies: true naive CD4+ T cells. All receptors come from a man aged 18 to 30 with type 1 diabetes.

This clone occurred a few times. V usage is TRBV4-1 and J usage is TRBJ1-6; TRBD1 is a possible D gene (6 bases). The CDR3 is 20 residues long. V was trimmed by 6 bases and J by 11 bases, leaving 35 bases between them. Per germline, CDR1 MGHRA and CDR2 YSYEKL. This chain's CDR3 is CASSPRSGRGESGGGTPLHF. CDR3 nucleotide sequence: TGCGCCAGCAGTCCAAGATCTGGCAGGGGAGAATCGGGTGGAGGGACACCCCTCCACTTT.

The gene calls are TRBV30 and TRBJ2-1; 8 nucleotides match TRBD1. Trimming removed 4 bases from V and 6 bases from J; junction bases left unmatched: 8. Germline V gene lookup returns CDR1 GTSNPN and CDR2 SVGIG (reference sequence). There are 14 residues in the CDR3. CDR3 sequence (DNA): TGTGCCTGGATACGGACAGGGTTCCCCAATGAGCAGTTCTTC. Translated, it gives CAWIRTGFPNEQFF.

A single count supports this clone. The gene calls are TRBV15 and TRBJ1-2; a possible D gene is TRBD1 (6 bases). V shed 3 bases and J shed 12 bases, with 17 bases lying between them. This CDR3 is built from 13 residues. Germline CDR1 LNHNV, CDR2 YYDKDF (reference sequence). The CDR3 loop is CATSSDQGLGNTF. In DNA form, the CDR3 reads TGTGCCACCAGCAGCGATCAGGGGTTGGGAAACACCTTC.

This clone turned up a few times. J is TRBJ1-1 and V is TRBV14; no reliable D call. The CDR3 has 13 residues. V was shortened by 4 bases and J by 3 bases, with 9 bases between the two germline ends. Germline V lookup: CDR1 SGHDN, CDR2 FVKESK. The CDR3 sequence: CASSLSLDTEAFF. The CDR3 DNA reads as TGTGCCAGCAGCCTAAGCCTGGACACTGAAGCTTTCTTT.

The chain carries TRBV6-5 and TRBJ2-3, with 7 positions matching TRBD2. This CDR3 spans 12 amino acids. Germline CDR1 is MNHEY and CDR2 is SVGAGI. The J segment lost 11 bases and the V segment lost 5 bases, leaving 7 bases of the junction unmatched. CDR3: CASSPGERGQYF. CDR3 coding DNA: TGTGCCAGCAGTCCCGGGGAGCGGGGGCAGTATTTT.